This T cell receptor (beta chain) was sequenced for a study of neoadjuvant anti-PD-1 for oral cavity cancer. Looking at the study overall: Patients mostly received three to four biweekly nivolumab doses at 3 mg/kg before surgery. Non-progressing patients received a fourth nivolumab dose near day 43, then surgery on days 50-56.

The time point denotes: after neoadjuvant nivolumab, at surgical resection. The table came from immunoSEQ multiplex PCR; TCRdb's copy has only in-frame clones and leaves some out. The profile shows approximately 15,000 clones, about 77% of them singletons. The receptor comes from a person aged 35-79 years with oral cavity squamous cell carcinoma. The starting material was PBMCs, obtained after nivolumab (anti-PD-1) treatment.

The CDR3 spells CASSLRGWTGSNEQFF. DNA of the CDR3: TGCGCCAGCAGCTTGCGGGGGTGGACAGGGTCAAATGAGCAGTTCTTC. This chain connects TRBV5-1 to TRBJ2-1, with 8 bases matching TRBD1. J lost 7 bases, V lost 1 base, and 10 bases had no gene match. Germline V gene sequence: CDR1 SGHRS, CDR2 YFSETQ. This CDR3 region has 16 residues.